The T cell receptor beta chain under discussion was sequenced for a study of blood T cell repertoires in COVID-19. Measured with immunoSEQ multiplex PCR; TCRdb has only the in-frame clones, and not every one. The sample consists of roughly 330,000 clones, approximately 87% of them appearing once. Germline assignment: CDR1 SGHNT and CDR2 YYREEE (reference sequence). The CDR3 spans 15 residues. With 4 bases clipped from V and 3 bases from J, the junction kept 6 bases outside the gene matches. As concerns this clone: This CDR3 is also generated by other DNA sequences in the sample.

The chain combines TRBV5-4 with TRBJ2-3; TRBD2 aligns across 9 bases. This receptor was obtained from a woman under 40 who had recovered from COVID-19. Sample: PBMCs or T cells enriched from blood (not recorded which). The DNA for the CDR3 is TGTGCCAGCAGCCTTAGCGGGGGAGGTACAGATACGCAGTATTTT. Amino acids: CASSLSGGGTDTQYF.